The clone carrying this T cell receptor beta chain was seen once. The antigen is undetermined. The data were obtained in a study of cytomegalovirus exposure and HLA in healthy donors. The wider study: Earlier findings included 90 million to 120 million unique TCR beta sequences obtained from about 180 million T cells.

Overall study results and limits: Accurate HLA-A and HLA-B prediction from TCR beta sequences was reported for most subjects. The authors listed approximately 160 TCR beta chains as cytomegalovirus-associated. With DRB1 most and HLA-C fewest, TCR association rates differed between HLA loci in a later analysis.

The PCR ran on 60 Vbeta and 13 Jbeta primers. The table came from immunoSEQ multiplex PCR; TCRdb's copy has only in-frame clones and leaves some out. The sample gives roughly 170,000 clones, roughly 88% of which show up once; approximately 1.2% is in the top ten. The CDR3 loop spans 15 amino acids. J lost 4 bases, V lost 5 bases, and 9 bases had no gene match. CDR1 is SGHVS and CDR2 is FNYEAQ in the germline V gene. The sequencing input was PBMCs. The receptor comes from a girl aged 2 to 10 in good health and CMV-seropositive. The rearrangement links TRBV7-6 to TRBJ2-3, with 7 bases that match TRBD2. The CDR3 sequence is CASSPWGGYSDTQYF. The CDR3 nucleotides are TGTGCCAGCAGCCCCTGGGGGGGGTACTCAGATACGCAGTATTTT. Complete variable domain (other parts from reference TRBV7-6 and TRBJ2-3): GAGVSQSPRYKVTKRGQDVALRCDPISGHVSLYWYRQALGQGPEFLTYFNYEAQQDKSGLPNDRFSAERPEGSISTLTIQRTEQRDSAMYRCASSPWGGYSDTQYFGPGTRLTVL.